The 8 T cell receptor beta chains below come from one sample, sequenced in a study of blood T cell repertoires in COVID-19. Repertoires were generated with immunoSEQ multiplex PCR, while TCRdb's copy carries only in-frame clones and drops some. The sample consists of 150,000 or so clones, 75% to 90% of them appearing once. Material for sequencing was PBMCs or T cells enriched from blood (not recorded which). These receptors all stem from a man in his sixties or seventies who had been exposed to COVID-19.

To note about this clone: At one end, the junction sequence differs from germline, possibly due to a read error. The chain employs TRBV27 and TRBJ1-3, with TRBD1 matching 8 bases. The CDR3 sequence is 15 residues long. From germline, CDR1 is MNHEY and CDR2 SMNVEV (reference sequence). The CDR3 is CVSWTKTGVGNTIYF. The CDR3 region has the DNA TGTGTCAGCTGGACCAAGACAGGGGTCGGAAACACCATATATTTT.

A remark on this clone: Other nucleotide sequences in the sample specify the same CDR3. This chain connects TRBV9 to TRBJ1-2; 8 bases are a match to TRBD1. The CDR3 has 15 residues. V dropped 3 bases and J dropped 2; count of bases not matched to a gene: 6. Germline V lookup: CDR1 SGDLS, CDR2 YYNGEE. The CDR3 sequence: CASSAPGQGNYGYTF. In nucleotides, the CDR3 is TGTGCCAGCAGCGCCCCAGGACAGGGAAACTATGGCTACACCTTC.

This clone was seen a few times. CDR3 in amino acids: CASSLRGSSGANVLTF. In DNA, the CDR3 is TGTGCCAGCAGCTTGAGGGGGAGCTCTGGGGCCAACGTCCTGACTTTC. The chain uses TRBV5-4 and TRBJ2-6; perhaps TRBD1 as D (6 bases). This CDR3 has 16 amino acids. Germline CDR1 is SGHNT and CDR2 is YYREEE (reference sequence). V gave up 1 base and J gave up 0 bases, with 8 bases separating them.

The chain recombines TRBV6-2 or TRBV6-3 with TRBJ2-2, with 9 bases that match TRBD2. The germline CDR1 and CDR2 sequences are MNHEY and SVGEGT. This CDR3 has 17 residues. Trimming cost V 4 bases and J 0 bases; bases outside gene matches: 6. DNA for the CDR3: TGTGCCAGCAGTTTCCCGACTAGCGGAGCGAACACCGGGGAGCTGTTTTTT. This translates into CASSFPTSGANTGELFF.

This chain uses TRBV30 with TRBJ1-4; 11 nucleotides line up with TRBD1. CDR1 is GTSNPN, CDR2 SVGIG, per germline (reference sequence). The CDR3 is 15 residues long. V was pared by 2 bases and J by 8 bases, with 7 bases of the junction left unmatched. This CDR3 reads CAWSRGQGAQEKLFF. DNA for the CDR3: TGTGCCTGGAGTCGCGGACAGGGGGCTCAAGAAAAACTGTTTTTT.

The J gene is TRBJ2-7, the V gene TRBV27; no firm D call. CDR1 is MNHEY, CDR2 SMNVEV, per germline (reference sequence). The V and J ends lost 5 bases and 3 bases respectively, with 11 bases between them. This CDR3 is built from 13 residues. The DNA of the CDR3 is TGTGCCAGCAGTACACTTAGGAGCTACGAGCAGTACTTC. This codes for CASSTLRSYEQYF.

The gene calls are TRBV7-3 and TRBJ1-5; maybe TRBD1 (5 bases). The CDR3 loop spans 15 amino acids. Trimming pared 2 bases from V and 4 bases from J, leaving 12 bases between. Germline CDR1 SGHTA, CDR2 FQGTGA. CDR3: CASSLSAGPNQPQHF. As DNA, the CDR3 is TGTGCCAGCAGCTTATCGGCAGGGCCTAATCAGCCCCAGCATTTT.

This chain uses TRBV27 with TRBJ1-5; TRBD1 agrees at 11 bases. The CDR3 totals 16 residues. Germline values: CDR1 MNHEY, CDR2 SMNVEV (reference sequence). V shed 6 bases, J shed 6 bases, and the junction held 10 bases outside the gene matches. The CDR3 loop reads CASSPHGTGGFQPQHF. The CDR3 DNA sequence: TGTGCCAGCAGCCCACACGGGACAGGGGGTTTTCAGCCCCAGCATTTT.